This paragraph reports one T cell receptor (beta chain). This record belongs to a study of T cells in Graves' hyperthyroidism and ophthalmopathy. Per germline, CDR1 ENHRY and CDR2 SYGVKD. The CDR3 totals 14 residues. V was cut by 3 bases and J by 1 base, with 9 bases left in between. RNA transcripts provided the source from which TCR beta CDR3 regions were amplified. A set of HTBI primers served as the primers for a first-round RT-PCR of the TCR CDR3. TCRdb passed the multiplex PCR reads through MiXCR, listing each CDR3 protein once. This repertoire shows 500,000 to 600,000 distinct CDR3 sequences, 40% to 50% found once; its top ten account for about two fifths.

The rearrangement uses TRBV10-3 and TRBJ1-2; D remains ambiguous. Sequenced: peripheral blood or thyroid tissue (not recorded which). This TCR was recovered from an adult woman with Graves' disease, either hyperthyroidism or ophthalmopathy (not recorded which). The CDR3 sequence is CAISEPEYNYGYTF. The CDR3 DNA follows: TGTGCCATCAGTGAACCGGAGTATAACTATGGCTACACCTTC.